This T cell receptor beta chain was sequenced in a study of blood T cell repertoires in COVID-19. Study-wide background: The origin of the acute and convalescent COVID-19 samples was the United States, Italy and Spain. Sources were T cells, B-cell-depleted T cells, or PBMCs; the material itself was cDNA or gDNA.

In the authors' workflow: For nucleated cells, counts were estimated from reference gene primer amplification. Generated by immunoSEQ multiplex PCR, the TCRdb table keeps only in-frame clones and is missing some. V and J calls and clone size follow that table, whereas D and trimming were derived from the DNA. Of under 200,000 clones listed, around 80% are singletons. The CDR3 totals 14 residues. V lost 1 base to trimming and J lost 3 bases, with 13 bases between them. Germline loops: CDR1 SQVTM, CDR2 ANQGSEA. The sequence was collected from a woman between 55 and 75 years old with acute or convalescent COVID-19. J is TRBJ2-7 and V is TRBV29-1; D call uncertain. Sequencing was carried out using peripheral blood. In nucleotides, the CDR3 is TGCAGCGTTGAAGGCCTAGGAAAAGACTACGAGCAGTACTTC. The encoded protein is CSVEGLGKDYEQYF.